Here is one TCR beta chain with its context. Its matching antigen is unknown. The data were obtained in a study of T cell clones after liver transplantation. The wider study: In this trial, immunosuppression withdrawal was attempted within 2 years of liver transplant. TCRbeta sequencing after a pre-transplant mixed lymphocyte reaction identified graft-donor-reactive clones, later tracked in post-transplant blood. Tolerant meant at least one year fully off immunosuppression without liver enzymes above twice normal.

General study points: Circulating graft-donor-reactive CD4 TCRbeta sequences fell significantly post-transplant in most of the 8 subjects.

TCRdb keeps only in-frame clones here, not all; method: immunoSEQ multiplex PCR. The table lists more than 100,000 clones, 80% to 90% of them singletons. Trimming removed 7 bases at V and 0 bases at J, with 18 bases between. There are 16 residues in the CDR3. Looked up from germline, CDR1 is MDHEN and CDR2 is SYDVKM. The sequencing used CD4+ T cells from blood, collected approximately 50 months after liver transplant. The V call is TRBV28, the J call TRBJ1-2; unclear D gene. This TCR derives from a human patient who received a liver transplant. The graft donor may be the source of some T cells. CDR3 sequence: CASTSASADSNYGYTF. CDR3 bases: TGTGCCAGCACCTCCGCCTCGGCAGACTCTAACTATGGCTACACCTTC.